These T cell receptor beta chains were read from a single sample in a study of long-term antiretroviral therapy in people with HIV. The assay was immunoSEQ multiplex PCR, and TCRdb's table has in-frame clones only and misses some. The data show 25,000 to 35,000 clones, roughly 93% seen once. The sample here was unsorted PBMCs, taken about 7.4 years after starting antiretroviral therapy. These receptors originate from a man in his fifties or sixties with HIV. CDR3s leave out the opening cysteine and the closing phenylalanine or tryptophan.

>TRBV10-3|TRBJ1-1
AISLEGSDTEAF
>TRBV5-1|TRBJ2-3
ASSKGEVEDTQY
>TRBV6-5|TRBJ2-3
ACQGGGSSTQY
>TRBV19|TRBJ2-3
ASSKGTGVWTDTQY
>TRBV19|TRBJ2-1
ASTNRLAGARNEQF
>TRBV5-1|TRBJ2-2
ASSPPRSGGPGTGELF
>TRBV9|TRBJ2-1
ASSPYTGSSYNEQF
>TRBV9|TRBJ2-7
ASSVGQGAYEQY
>TRBV18|TRBJ1-1
ASSRDNLNTEAF
>TRBV11-2|TRBJ2-1
ASSLGGGNEQF
>TRBV4-3|TRBJ2-7
ASSQDRAGVYEQY
>TRBV6-5|TRBJ2-7
ASRGGERLSEQY
>TRBV9|TRBJ1-6
ASSHSTSSDYNSPLH
>TRBV4-1|TRBJ1-5
ASSPHRSNQPQH
>TRBV28|TRBJ2-5
ASTNQETQY
>TRBV19|TRBJ2-2
ASSPLSNRGQNTGELF
>TRBV19|TRBJ1-1
ASSLSVRGDAAF
>TRBV6-1|TRBJ1-2
ASELLANYGYT
>TRBV5-4|TRBJ2-1
ASSFTTEPYNEQF
>TRBV4-3|TRBJ2-7
ASSQEQGANYEQY
>TRBV19|TRBJ1-2
ASSIDRPLNYGYT
>TRBV6-6|TRBJ1-1
ASSYEGTEAF